This note documents a single T cell receptor (beta chain) sequence. Germline CDR1 reads SEHNR; CDR2 reads FQNEAQ (reference sequence). Germline trimming cut 6 bases from V and 4 bases from J; bases unmatched to any gene: 9. This CDR3 is built from 15 residues. The sample comes from a study of shared clonotypes between healthy human individuals. Assay used: immunoSEQ multiplex PCR; TCRdb lists only in-frame clones, some missing. The table includes about 980,000 clones, around three quarters detected once. Caucasian adults residing in Nashville, Tennessee made up all the donors. Input material: memory CD4+ T cells sorted from blood. Subset specified: CD45RA-negative fraction. The TCR comes from a man between 18 and 35 years old in good health. The V and J genes are TRBV7-9 and TRBJ2-5; TRBD1 matches at 9 bases. The CDR3 loop is CASSSRDRDGETQYF. The DNA of the CDR3 is TGTGCCAGCAGTTCCCGGGACAGGGACGGAGAGACCCAGTACTTC.